Shown below are 18 T cell receptor beta chains from a single sample sequenced in a study of T cell clonality in common variable immunodeficiency. Sequencing was performed with immunoSEQ multiplex PCR; in TCRdb, only in-frame clones are kept and a portion is missing. Observed in the sample are over 45,000 clones, none of them singletons. Sequenced: peripheral blood mononuclear cells. Every receptor here comes from a person aged 18 to 75 in good health.

The table lists this clone with many counts. CDR3 residues: CASSLRESGEDTQYF. The covered CDR3 bases are TGTGCCAGCAGTTTACGAGAAAGCGGAGAAGATACG. The rearrangement joins TRBV12-3 or TRBV12-4 to TRBJ2-3, with D maybe TRBD2 (5 bases). From the germline J gene comes the end of the CDR3, since the read stops 3 residues before it. This CDR3 comprises 15 residues. The ends were cut back, 2 bases at V and 5 bases at J, with 14 bases in the middle.

This clone was counted at least ten times. The sequenced CDR3 bases are TGTGCCAGTAGTGTAGGAGGGGCCCAAGAGACC. This translates into CASSVGGAQET. The whole CDR3 sequence is CASSVGGAQETQYF. V gene TRBV19 combines with J gene TRBJ2-5, with D tentatively TRBD2 (6 bases). Read coverage stops 3 residues before the CDR3 terminus; the germline J gene supplies the remainder. The V gene's germline CDR1 is LNHDA and CDR2 SQIVND (reference sequence). The CDR3 is 14 residues long. V gave up 5 bases and J gave up 1 base, with 11 bases separating them.

This clone was picked up many times. The DNA ends 3 residues before the CDR3 does, and the rest of the CDR3 is filled in from the germline J gene. This sequence joins TRBV6-1 and TRBJ2-7, with TRBD2 matching over 8 bases. The CDR3 length is 16 residues. The junction had 6 bases not matched to a gene; V was cut back by 1 base and J by 1 base. Germline assignment: CDR1 MNHNS and CDR2 SASEGT. CDR3 residues: CASSEDFREGSYEQYF. Partial CDR3 DNA: TGTGCCAGCAGTGAAGACTTTCGGGAGGGGTCCTACGAG.

This clone has at least ten counts. The read terminates 3 residues before the CDR3 end, so the remaining end is supplied by the germline J gene. J is TRBJ2-5 and V is TRBV20-1; 7 positions match TRBD2. CDR3 size: 13 residues. Per the germline V gene, CDR1 is DFQATT and CDR2 is SNEGSKA (reference sequence). CDR3 protein: CSSPLSGGETQYF. The sequenced part of the CDR3 DNA is TGCAGCAGCCCCTTATCGGGGGGAGAGACC.

This clone occurred many times. The missing CDR3 end, 3 residues past where the read stops, is filled in from the germline J gene. The rearrangement links TRBV7-2 to TRBJ2-5, with TRBD2 identical over 9 bases. V lost 6 bases, J lost 2 bases, and 7 bases stayed unmatched. The CDR3 is 15 residues long. Germline loops: CDR1 SGHTA, CDR2 FQGNSA. The CDR3 bases that were read are TGTGCCAGCAGAGATAGCGGGGGCCCTCAAGAGACC. It translates to CASRDSGGPQET. The full CDR3 protein is CASRDSGGPQETQYF. The whole variable domain, filled in from reference TRBV7-2 and TRBJ2-5, reads GAGVSQSPSNKVTEKGKDVELRCDPISGHTALYWYRQSLGQGLEFLIYFQGNSAPDKSGLPSDRFSAERTGGSVSTLTIQRTQQEDSAVYLCASRDSGGPQETQYFGPGTRLLVL.

This clone was seen many times. Sequencing ends 3 residues short of the CDR3 end; the germline J gene provides the rest. This chain uses TRBV18 with TRBJ1-1; D might be TRBD1 (5 bases). V gave up 3 bases and J gave up 1 base, with 12 bases separating them. The CDR3 consists of 15 residues. The germline CDR1 and CDR2 sequences are KGHSH and LQKENI. CDR3 DNA, as far as it was read: TGTGCCAGCTCACCTCAGGGCCGGGAGAACACTGAA. Translation: CASSPQGRENTE. The full-length CDR3 reads as CASSPQGRENTEAFF. The whole variable domain, remainder taken from reference TRBV18 and TRBJ1-1, is NAGVMQNPRHLVRRRGQEARLRCSPMKGHSHVYWYRQLPEEGLKFMVYLQKENIIDESGMPKERFSAEFPKEGPSILRIQQVVRGDSAAYFCASSPQGRENTEAFFGQGTRLTVV.

This clone has ten or more counts. The sequenced fragment ends 3 residues before the CDR3 boundary, so the rest is inferred from the germline J gene. The rearrangement uses TRBV5-1 and TRBJ1-3; 7 bases align to TRBD1. V trimming: 0 bases; J trimming: 5 bases; junction bases outside the gene matches: 5. Looked up from germline, CDR1 is SGHRS and CDR2 is YFSETQ. The CDR3 loop spans 15 amino acids. The CDR3 is CASSLAGQERNTIYF. Partial CDR3 DNA: TGCGCCAGCAGCTTGGCCGGACAGGAAAGAAACACC.

Many counts were recorded for this clone. The missing CDR3 end, 3 residues past where the read stops, is filled in from the germline J gene. The J gene is TRBJ2-7, the V gene TRBV5-6; 9 bases agree with TRBD1. The germline gives CDR1 SGHDT, CDR2 YYEEEE. With 2 bases clipped from V and 4 bases from J, the junction kept 7 bases outside the gene matches. The CDR3 runs to 15 residues. This CDR3 reads CASSLNRGLRYEQYF. The CDR3 DNA, read in part, is TGTGCCAGCAGCTTAAACAGGGGGCTCAGGTACGAG.

This clone occurred a few times. The read halts 3 residues ahead of the CDR3 end, with the missing end drawn from the germline J gene. The V and J genes are TRBV7-9 and TRBJ1-1, with D possibly being TRBD1 (6 bases). Germline V gene lookup returns CDR1 SEHNR and CDR2 FQNEAQ (reference sequence). V lost 1 base and J 5 bases, leaving 14 bases between the germline ends. The CDR3 consists of 15 residues. The CDR3 sequence: CASSLGDQGRTEAFF. CDR3 DNA (partial): TGTGCCAGCAGCTTAGGGGATCAGGGGCGGACTGAA.

This clone was seen repeatedly, ten times or more. The junction departs from germline at one end; a sequencing error may be responsible. Coverage ceases 3 residues before the CDR3 finishes, and the germline J gene fills in the end. The chain carries TRBV20-1 and TRBJ2-3; the match to TRBD2 covers 10 bases. Germline V lookup: CDR1 DFQATT, CDR2 SNEGSKA (reference sequence). The CDR3 sequence is 17 residues long. CDR3 DNA, as far as it was read: TGCAGTGCGAGAGGGAGTGGGGGACTAGCGATGGAAGATACG. Its translation is CSARGSGGLAMEDT. The full CDR3 is CSARGSGGLAMEDTQYF.

This clone occurred many times. Coverage ceases 3 residues before the CDR3 finishes, and the germline J gene fills in the end. The chain has TRBV6-2 or TRBV6-3 and TRBJ2-7, with 14 bases fitting TRBD2. Germline V lookup: CDR1 MNHEY, CDR2 SVGEGT. The CDR3 consists of 17 residues. V lost 5 bases, J lost 4 bases, and 10 bases stayed unmatched. The CDR3 reads CASSPRGTSGRGYEQYF. CDR3 DNA (partial): TGTGCCAGCAGTCCGAGGGGGACTAGCGGGAGAGGGTACGAG.

The table lists this clone with many counts. The sequenced fragment ends 3 residues before the CDR3 boundary, so the rest is inferred from the germline J gene. Other DNA sequences in the sample encode the same CDR3. The rearrangement joins TRBV4-1 to TRBJ1-2, with 7 bases that match TRBD1. The CDR3 loop spans 15 amino acids. Trimming removed 1 base from V and 7 bases from J; junction bases left unmatched: 9. Germline V gives CDR1 MGHRA, CDR2 YSYEKL. CDR3 residues: CASSQGRAGGRGYTF. The CDR3 bases that were read are TGCGCCAGCAGCCAAGGGCGGGCAGGGGGTCGTGGC.

This clone was seen a few times. The observed sequence ends 3 residues before the CDR3 terminus, with the missing tail filled in from the germline J gene. This chain connects TRBV7-8 to TRBJ1-1, with TRBD1 as a possible D gene (6 bases). The V end was cut by 1 base, the J end by 1 base, with 10 bases between. Germline V gene lookup returns CDR1 SGHVS and CDR2 FQNEAQ. The CDR3 spans 15 residues. The CDR3 here is CASSLGTGRNTEAFF. Partial CDR3 DNA: TGTGCCAGCAGCTTAGGAACAGGGAGGAACACTGAA.

Ten or more counts support this clone. A clone one base away is much larger, so this may be a read error. The read ends 3 residues early relative to the CDR3; the germline J gene fills the gap. V and J are TRBV6-4 and TRBJ2-2; TRBD1 is a possible D gene (5 bases). Germline CDR1 reads MRHNA; CDR2 reads SNTAGT. This CDR3 has 17 residues. The sequenced CDR3 bases are TGTGCCAGCAGTGACTCAGGGTCAGACTCTGGGGCCAACGTG. Residues: CASSDSGSDSGANV. The whole CDR3 reads CASSDSGSDSGANVLFF.

There are many counts of this clone. The chain's CDR3 is CASRPRGPNTEAFF. CDR3 DNA (partial): TGTGCCAGCAGGCCCAGGGGCCCGAACACTGAA. The V and J genes are TRBV12-3 or TRBV12-4 and TRBJ1-1; possibly TRBD1 for D (6 bases). The read terminates 3 residues ahead of where the CDR3 ends, so the germline J gene completes it. CDR3 length: 14 amino acids. V dropped 6 bases and J dropped 1 base, with 12 bases sitting between them.

This clone was found many times. Sequencing ends 3 residues short of the CDR3 end; the germline J gene provides the rest. The rearrangement links TRBV20-1 to TRBJ1-2; D is unclear. The germline V gene encodes CDR1 DFQATT and CDR2 SNEGSKA (reference sequence). The length of the CDR3 is 15 residues. The covered CDR3 bases are TGCAGTGCTAGAGACCTGACGGGTCCCAGCGGCAGC. It is translated as CSARDLTGPSGS. The full CDR3 is CSARDLTGPSGSYTF.

This clone has only a few counts. Read sequence stops 3 residues before the CDR3 end, and the germline J gene provides the missing end. The chain couples TRBV30 to TRBJ2-2; tentative D call: TRBD1 (6 bases). Germline V gene data show CDR1 as GTSNPN and CDR2 as SVGIG (reference sequence). There are 17 residues in the CDR3. The CDR3 loop reads CAWSPRGWGRGDEKLFF. The covered CDR3 bases are TGTGCCTGGAGTCCCCGAGGTTGGGGGCGAGGAGATGAAAAG.

This clone has just a few counts. The read ends 3 residues shy of where the CDR3 ends; the end is completed using the germline J gene. V and J are TRBV7-9 and TRBJ1-1, with D uncertain. This CDR3 region has 14 residues. V lost 0 bases to trimming and J lost 3 bases, with 8 bases between them. Germline values: CDR1 SEHNR, CDR2 FQNEAQ (reference sequence). CDR3 amino acids: CASSLANRDTEAFF. Partial CDR3 DNA: TGTGCCAGCAGCTTAGCCAACAGAGACACTGAA.